This TCR beta chain derives from a study of T cell clonality in common variable immunodeficiency. The CDR3 has 15 residues. The germline V gene has CDR1 ENHRY and CDR2 SYGVKD. V was cut by 4 bases and J by 3 bases, with 16 bases left in between. TCRdb's table, derived via immunoSEQ multiplex PCR, lists solely in-frame clones and lacks some. The sample includes 35,000 to 50,000 clones, none of them occurring once. The sample holds many counts of this clone. The CDR3 extends 3 residues past the end of the read, so its final part is completed from the germline J gene. Most patients and controls had Caucasian heritage.

Sequencing input: peripheral blood mononuclear cells. This TCR was sampled from a person aged 18 to 75 in good health. The chain couples TRBV10-3 to TRBJ2-7; D possibly corresponds to TRBD2 (5 bases). Here the CDR3 reads CAISGGQMELYEQYF. The sequenced CDR3 bases are TGTGCCATCAGTGGAGGGCAAATGGAGCTCTACGAG.